The clone carrying this T cell receptor beta chain is deemed medium-sized. Because this beta chain is a stray read in a library intended to capture alpha chains, its abundance should not be given much weight. The sample comes from a study of spatial heterogeneity in lung cancer. Whole-study context: An average of more than ten raw reads was observed per unique TCR and UMI combination.

The CDR3 contains 13 residues. Per the germline V gene, CDR1 is SEHNR and CDR2 is FQNEAQ (reference sequence). With 3 bases removed from V and 6 bases from J, the gap between germline ends came to 11 bases. Stated time point: sample taken at primary tumor resection. Samples were donated by 72 untreated early-stage non-small cell lung cancer patients. Whole RNA, isolated from tumor, nontumor lung or frozen PBMC, was sequenced without prior sorting. Unique molecular identifiers tagged every individual TCR cDNA molecule. TCRdb re-analysed the 5' RACE reads in MiXCR, keeping a single row per CDR3 protein. This table holds around 6,000 distinct CDR3 sequences, around 12% found once.

This rearrangement joins TRBV7-9 to TRBJ1-2; a possible D gene is TRBD1 (5 bases). The sequencing used lung tissue, collected at surgery. This clonotype originated in a human donor with early-stage non-small cell lung cancer. The CDR3 here is CASSLGPADGYTF. The DNA of the CDR3 is TGTGCCAGCAGCTTGGGGCCGGCAGATGGCTACACCTTC.